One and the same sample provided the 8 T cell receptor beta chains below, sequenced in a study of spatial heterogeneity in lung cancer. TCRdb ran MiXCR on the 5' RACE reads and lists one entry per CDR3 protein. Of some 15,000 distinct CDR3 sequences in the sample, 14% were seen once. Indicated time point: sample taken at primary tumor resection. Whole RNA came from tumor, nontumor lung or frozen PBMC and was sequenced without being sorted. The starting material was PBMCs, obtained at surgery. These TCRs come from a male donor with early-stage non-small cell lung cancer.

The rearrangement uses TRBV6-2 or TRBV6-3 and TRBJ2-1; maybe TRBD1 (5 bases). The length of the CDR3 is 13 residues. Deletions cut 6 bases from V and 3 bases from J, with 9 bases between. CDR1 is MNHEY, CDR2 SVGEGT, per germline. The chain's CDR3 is CASSPDSYNEQFF. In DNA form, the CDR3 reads TGTGCCAGCAGCCCAGACAGCTACAATGAGCAGTTCTTC.

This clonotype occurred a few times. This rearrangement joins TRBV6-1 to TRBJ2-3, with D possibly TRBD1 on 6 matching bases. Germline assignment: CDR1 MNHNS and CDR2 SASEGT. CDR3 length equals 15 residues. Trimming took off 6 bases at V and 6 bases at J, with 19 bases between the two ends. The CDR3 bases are TGTGCCAGCAGAGTCCGGGACAACGGGCCTGATACGCAGTATTTT. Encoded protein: CASRVRDNGPDTQYF.

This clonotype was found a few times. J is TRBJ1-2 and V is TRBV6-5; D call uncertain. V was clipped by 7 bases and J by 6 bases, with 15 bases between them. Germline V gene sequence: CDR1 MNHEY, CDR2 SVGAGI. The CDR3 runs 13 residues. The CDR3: CASNDGRFHGYTF. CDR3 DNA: TGTGCCAGCAACGACGGCCGGTTCCATGGCTACACCTTC.

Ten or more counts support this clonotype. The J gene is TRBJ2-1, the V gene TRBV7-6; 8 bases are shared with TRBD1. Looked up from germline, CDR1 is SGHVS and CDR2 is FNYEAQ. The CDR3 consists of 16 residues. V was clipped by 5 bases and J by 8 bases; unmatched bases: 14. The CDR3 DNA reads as TGTGCCAGCAGCCTTGACAGGGGTTATCCGACCGATGAGCAGTTCTTC. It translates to CASSLDRGYPTDEQFF.

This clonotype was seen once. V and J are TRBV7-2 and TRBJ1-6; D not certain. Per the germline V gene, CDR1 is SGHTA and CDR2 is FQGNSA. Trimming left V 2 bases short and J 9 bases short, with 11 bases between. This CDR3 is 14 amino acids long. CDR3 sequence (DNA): TGTGCCAGCAGCTTAAGAGTTCGAACTTCACCCCTCCACTTT. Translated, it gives CASSLRVRTSPLHF.

The CDR3 DNA is TGCAGTGCTGACTTTAAAACCTCCTACGAGCAGTACTTC. This sequence encodes CSADFKTSYEQYF. The chain has TRBV20-1 and TRBJ2-7, with D uncertain. V was pared by 5 bases and J by 0 bases, with 11 bases between. Germline loops: CDR1 DFQATT, CDR2 SNEGSKA (reference sequence). The length of the CDR3 is 13 residues.

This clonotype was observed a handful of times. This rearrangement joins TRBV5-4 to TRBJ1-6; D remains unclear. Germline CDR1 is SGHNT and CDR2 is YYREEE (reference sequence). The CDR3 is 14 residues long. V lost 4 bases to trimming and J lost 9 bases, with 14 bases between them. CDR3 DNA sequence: TGTGCCAGCAGCGCCGGCCCAGAGGGTTCACCCCTCCACTTT. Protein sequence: CASSAGPEGSPLHF.

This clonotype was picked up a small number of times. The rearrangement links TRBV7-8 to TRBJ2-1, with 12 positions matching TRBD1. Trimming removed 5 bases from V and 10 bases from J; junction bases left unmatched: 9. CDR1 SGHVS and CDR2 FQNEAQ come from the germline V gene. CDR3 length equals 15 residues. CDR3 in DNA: TGTGCCAGCAGCCCAGTGGGACAGGGGGCGGGAGAGCAGTTCTTC. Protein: CASSPVGQGAGEQFF.